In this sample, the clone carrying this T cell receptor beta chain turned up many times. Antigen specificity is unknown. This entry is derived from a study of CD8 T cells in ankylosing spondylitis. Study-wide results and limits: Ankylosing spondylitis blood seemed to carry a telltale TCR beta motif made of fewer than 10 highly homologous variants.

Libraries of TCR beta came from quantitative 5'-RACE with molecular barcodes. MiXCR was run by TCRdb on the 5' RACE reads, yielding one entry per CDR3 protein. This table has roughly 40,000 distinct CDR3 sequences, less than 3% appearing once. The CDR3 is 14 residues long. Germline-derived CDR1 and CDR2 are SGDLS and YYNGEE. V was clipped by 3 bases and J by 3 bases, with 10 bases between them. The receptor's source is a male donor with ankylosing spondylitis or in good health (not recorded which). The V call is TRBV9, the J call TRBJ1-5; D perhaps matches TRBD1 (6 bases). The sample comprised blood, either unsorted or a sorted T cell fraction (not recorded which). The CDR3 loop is CASSGGQNNQPQHF. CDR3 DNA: TGTGCCAGCAGCGGCGGACAGAACAATCAGCCCCAGCATTTT.